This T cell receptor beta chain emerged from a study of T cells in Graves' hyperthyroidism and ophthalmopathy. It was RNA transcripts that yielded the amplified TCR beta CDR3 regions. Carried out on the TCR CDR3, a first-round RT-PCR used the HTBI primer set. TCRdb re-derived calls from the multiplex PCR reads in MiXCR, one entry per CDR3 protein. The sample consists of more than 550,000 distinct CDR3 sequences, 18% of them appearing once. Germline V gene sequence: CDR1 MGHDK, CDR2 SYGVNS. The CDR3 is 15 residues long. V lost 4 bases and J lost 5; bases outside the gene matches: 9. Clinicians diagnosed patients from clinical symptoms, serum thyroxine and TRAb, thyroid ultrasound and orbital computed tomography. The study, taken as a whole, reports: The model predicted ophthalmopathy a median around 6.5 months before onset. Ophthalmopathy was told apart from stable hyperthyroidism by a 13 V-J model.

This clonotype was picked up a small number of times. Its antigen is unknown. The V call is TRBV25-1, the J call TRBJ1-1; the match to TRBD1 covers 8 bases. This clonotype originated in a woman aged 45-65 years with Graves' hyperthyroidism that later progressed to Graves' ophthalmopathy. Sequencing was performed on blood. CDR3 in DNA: TGTGCCAGCAGTGCCCTGGTCAGGGGGCTTACTGAAGCTTTCTTT. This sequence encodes CASSALVRGLTEAFF.